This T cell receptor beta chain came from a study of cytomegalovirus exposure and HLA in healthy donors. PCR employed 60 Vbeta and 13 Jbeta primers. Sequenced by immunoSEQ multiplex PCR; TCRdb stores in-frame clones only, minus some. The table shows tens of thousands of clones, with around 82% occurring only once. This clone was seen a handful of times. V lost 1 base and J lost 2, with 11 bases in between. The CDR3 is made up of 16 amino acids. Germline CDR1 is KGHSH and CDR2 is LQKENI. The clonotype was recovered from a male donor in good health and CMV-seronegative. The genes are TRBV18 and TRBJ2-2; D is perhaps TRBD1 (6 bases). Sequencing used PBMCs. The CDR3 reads CASSPQGQRNTGELFF. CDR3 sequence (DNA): TGTGCCAGCTCACCACAAGGACAGCGAAACACCGGGGAGCTGTTTTTT.